This passage covers 14 T cell receptor beta chains from one sample sequenced in a study of shared clonotypes between healthy human individuals. TCRdb keeps only in-frame clones here, not all; method: immunoSEQ multiplex PCR. Here the sample spans hundreds of thousands of clones, more than 70% being singletons. The sequenced material came from PBMCs. These receptors originate from a woman in her thirties or forties in good health. Some clones in this sample may be carry-over from other donors' samples.

Details on this clone: A far more abundant clone sits one base away, making this likely a read error. The chain couples TRBV7-9 to TRBJ2-4; possible D gene TRBD2, 5 bases. Germline V gene sequence: CDR1 SEHNR, CDR2 FQNEAQ (reference sequence). The CDR3 totals 16 residues. The chain's CDR3 is CASSLGAGLAKNIRYF. The CDR3 DNA reads TGTGCCAGCAGCTTAGGGGCAGGTCTAGCCAAAAACATTCGGTACTTC. The variable domain in full, completed from reference TRBV7-9 and TRBJ2-4, reads DTGVSQNPRHKITKRGQNVTFRCDPISEHNRLYWYRQTLGQGPEFLTYFQNEAQLEKSRLLSDRFSAERPKGSFSTLEIQRTEQGDSAMYLCASSLGAGLAKNIRYFGAGTRLSVL.

The J gene is TRBJ2-7, the V gene TRBV27, with D tentatively TRBD1 or TRBD2 (6 bases each). This CDR3 contains 16 residues. V dropped 7 bases and J dropped 3 bases, with 22 bases sitting between them. The germline V gene encodes CDR1 MNHEY and CDR2 SMNVEV (reference sequence). DNA of the CDR3: TGTGCCAGCAAACCGGCGGCGGGGCAGGGGAACTACGAGCAGTACTTC. Translating gives CASKPAAGQGNYEQYF.

This chain connects TRBV30 to TRBJ2-3; 7 bases agree with TRBD1. The CDR3 contains 13 residues. Trimming took 5 bases from V and 2 from J; bases not matched to a gene: 4. Germline CDR1 reads GTSNPN; CDR2 reads SVGIG (reference sequence). The CDR3: CAWGTAYTDTQYF. The CDR3 DNA is TGTGCCTGGGGGACAGCTTACACAGATACGCAGTATTTT.

The chain links TRBV7-9 to TRBJ2-1, with 12 bases identical to TRBD2. CDR1 SEHNR and CDR2 FQNEAQ come from the germline V gene (reference sequence). Trimming removed 3 bases from V and 7 bases from J; junction bases left unmatched: 4. CDR3 length: 15 residues. CDR3 nucleotide sequence: TGTGCCAGCAGCTTCGAACTAGCGGGAGGTAATGAGCAGTTCTTC. Protein: CASSFELAGGNEQFF.

V and J are TRBV6-5 and TRBJ2-7; no reliable D call. CDR3 length: 11 residues. The germline V gene encodes CDR1 MNHEY and CDR2 SVGAGI. Trimming removed 5 bases from V and 6 bases from J, with 8 bases in between. CDR3 loop: CASSQEREQYF. The CDR3 region has the DNA TGTGCCAGCAGTCAAGAACGCGAGCAGTACTTC.

The J gene is TRBJ2-2, the V gene TRBV5-4, with TRBD1 as a possible D gene (6 bases). V was shortened by 4 bases and J by 4 bases, with 14 bases between the two germline ends. CDR3 length equals 15 residues. Germline V gene data show CDR1 as SGHNT and CDR2 as YYREEE (reference sequence). CDR3 in amino acids: CASSDDRSRTGELFF. CDR3 nucleotides: TGTGCCAGCAGCGATGACAGGAGCCGCACCGGGGAGCTGTTTTTT.

V and J are TRBV15 and TRBJ2-1; 10 bases are a match to TRBD2. Germline CDR1 and CDR2: LNHNV and YYDKDF (reference sequence). The CDR3 is 18 amino acids. V shed 0 bases and J 5 bases; nucleotides not matched to a gene: 10. CDR3 loop: CATSRDRFLAGENNEQFF. Here the CDR3 DNA reads TGTGCCACCAGCAGAGATCGATTCCTAGCGGGAGAGAACAATGAGCAGTTCTTC.

J is TRBJ2-5 and V is TRBV7-9, with D maybe TRBD2 (6 bases). This CDR3 is 16 amino acids long. Trimming pared 5 bases from V and 3 bases from J, leaving 19 bases between. Per germline, CDR1 SEHNR and CDR2 FQNEAQ (reference sequence). CDR3 residues: CASSLTWGEQKETQYF. CDR3 coding DNA: TGTGCCAGCAGCCTCACTTGGGGGGAACAGAAAGAGACCCAGTACTTC.

As for this clone: Being one base from a much bigger clone, this may be a read error. Other nucleotide sequences in the sample specify the same CDR3. The V gene is TRBV5-4, the J gene TRBJ2-7, with D perhaps TRBD2 (6 bases). Germline V lookup: CDR1 SGHNT, CDR2 YYREEE (reference sequence). Trimming took off 4 bases at V and 6 bases at J, with 20 bases between the two ends. The CDR3 loop spans 15 amino acids. For the CDR3, the DNA is TGTGCCAGCAGCCCGGGACTGGCGGGTGGAGGCGAGCAGTACTTC. This gives the protein CASSPGLAGGGEQYF.

The V call is TRBV11-2, the J call TRBJ2-7; 10 bases line up with TRBD1. The CDR3 length is 14 residues. Per germline, CDR1 SGHAT and CDR2 FQNNGV. Germline trimming cut 3 bases from V and 5 bases from J; bases unmatched to any gene: 4. Here the CDR3 DNA reads TGTGCCAGCAGCTTGGACAGGGGGTTCGACGAGCAGTACTTC. It encodes CASSLDRGFDEQYF.

The chain uses TRBV7-3 and TRBJ2-3, with TRBD2 matching over 13 bases. The CDR3 is 17 residues long. V lost 3 bases to trimming and J lost 0 bases; unmatched junction nucleotides: 3. Germline V lookup: CDR1 SGHTA, CDR2 FQGTGA. The CDR3 sequence: CASSFRTSGSSTDTQYF. In nucleotides, the CDR3 is TGTGCCAGCAGCTTTCGGACTAGCGGGAGTAGCACAGATACGCAGTATTTT.

The CDR3 sequence: CASSTTGTGLAEQYF. CDR3 nucleotides: TGCGCCAGCAGTACTACCGGGACAGGGTTGGCCGAGCAGTACTTC. V and J are TRBV5-1 and TRBJ2-7; TRBD1 aligns across 9 bases. This CDR3 comprises 15 residues. The V gene end was trimmed by 5 bases and the J gene end by 6 bases; junction bases not matched to a gene: 12. Germline V gene sequence: CDR1 SGHRS, CDR2 YFSETQ.

This rearrangement joins TRBV7-3 to TRBJ2-1; TRBD1 is a possible D gene (6 bases). CDR3 length equals 15 residues. Germline values: CDR1 SGHTA, CDR2 FQGTGA. V was trimmed by 2 bases and J by 8 bases, leaving 16 bases between them. CDR3 loop: CASSLQGRIYDEQFF. In DNA form, the CDR3 reads TGTGCCAGCAGCTTACAGGGGCGGATTTACGATGAGCAGTTCTTC.

On this clone itself: A read error likely explains this, since a far larger clone differs by one base. V and J are TRBV7-9 and TRBJ1-1; maybe TRBD1 (5 bases). CDR1 and CDR2 from the germline V gene are SEHNR and FQNEAQ (reference sequence). This CDR3 region has 14 residues. CDR3 sequence: CASSFKGQSLEALF. The CDR3, as DNA: TGTGCCAGCAGCTTCAAGGGGCAGAGCTTAGAAGCTCTCTTT.